This T cell receptor beta chain was identified during a study of T cell repertoires in cytomegalovirus infection. TCRdb ran MiXCR on the reads and lists one entry per CDR3 protein. The table records 150,000 to 200,000 distinct CDR3 sequences, roughly a fifth of them present only once. The CDR3 length is 15 residues. Germline CDR1 SGHVS, CDR2 FNYEAQ. J lost 4 bases, V lost 1 base, and 6 bases had no gene match. The sequencing sample was made of PBMCs. The genes are TRBV7-6 and TRBJ2-7, with 8 bases lining up with TRBD1. The receptor was isolated from a human donor in good health (CMV status not recorded). Some clones in this sample may be carry-over from other donors' samples. The CDR3 region has the DNA TGTGCCAGCAGCTTAGGAGGGACAGGAGAATACGAGCAGTACTTC. Encoded protein: CASSLGGTGEYEQYF.